The present TCR beta chain was sequenced within a study of identical twins. General observations from the study: The analysis was cross-sectional rather than longitudinal within donors. Cord blood's abundant beta clonotypes had fewer insertions, unlike memory repertoires. Models, which agreed with sharing between unrelated individuals, nonetheless underestimated the out-of-frame TCR alpha sharing seen in monozygotic twins.

Turning to this clonotype: The antigen remains undetermined.

Template switching (which added a universal primer site) was used, and cDNA carried unique molecular identifiers. From the 5' RACE reads, TCRdb called clonotypes with MiXCR, one entry per CDR3 protein. The sample lists 1,800,000 or so distinct CDR3 sequences; roughly a third were seen once. With 7 bases removed from V and 12 bases from J, the gap between germline ends came to 19 bases. There are 13 residues in the CDR3. Germline V gene sequence: CDR1 MNHEY, CDR2 SMNVEV (reference sequence). What was sequenced was cord blood. The chain recombines TRBV27 with TRBJ2-1, with D perhaps given as TRBD1 or TRBD2 (5 bases each). The clonotype was recovered from a newborn girl in good health. The CDR3 nucleotides are TGTGCCAGCAACACTATTGGGGGTCGTGCGCAGTTCTTC. It translates to CASNTIGGRAQFF.